These 13 T cell receptor beta chains came from one sample sequenced in a study of T cells in Graves' hyperthyroidism and ophthalmopathy. Amplified TCR beta CDR3 regions derived from RNA transcripts. During a first-round RT-PCR of the TCR CDR3, the HTBI primer set was used. In TCRdb, the multiplex PCR reads were re-called with MiXCR into one record per CDR3 protein. The sample has more than 500,000 distinct CDR3 sequences, around 46% seen once. Sequences were obtained from peripheral blood or thyroid tissue (not recorded which). These receptors all come from an adult woman with Graves' disease, either hyperthyroidism or ophthalmopathy (not recorded which).

This chain connects TRBV10-2 to TRBJ2-3; D tentatively fits TRBD1 or TRBD2 (5 bases each). The CDR3 has 16 amino acids. V was cut by 3 bases and J by 6 bases, with 19 bases left in between. Germline V CDR1 and CDR2: WSHSY, SAAADI. The CDR3 reads CASSDLGTAPHDTQYF. CDR3 coding DNA: TGCGCCAGCAGTGACCTTGGGACGGCCCCACATGATACGCAGTATTTT.

The CDR3 coding sequence is TGTGCCAGTAGCTATACAGGGCCCCTTCCCACCGGCTACACCTTC. This sequence encodes CASSYTGPLPTGYTF. The V gene is TRBV19, the J gene TRBJ1-2; D is possibly TRBD1 (6 bases). With 6 bases removed from V and 8 bases from J, the gap between germline ends came to 22 bases. From germline, CDR1 is LNHDA and CDR2 SQIVND (reference sequence). The CDR3 loop spans 15 amino acids.

The sample holds a few counts of this clonotype. The rearrangement uses TRBV29-1 and TRBJ1-5, with no clear D. Per the germline V gene, CDR1 is SQVTM and CDR2 is ANQGSEA. Trimming took 4 bases from V and 0 from J, leaving 7 bases between them. There are 13 residues in the CDR3. The CDR3: CSVGENSNQPQHF. CDR3 in DNA: TGCAGCGTTGGGGAAAATAGCAATCAGCCCCAGCATTTT.

This clonotype was observed many times. The chain links TRBV6-5 to TRBJ2-7; TRBD2 aligns across 11 bases. The length of the CDR3 is 16 residues. The V gene end was trimmed by 6 bases and the J gene end by 3 bases; junction bases not matched to a gene: 10. The V gene's germline CDR1 is MNHEY and CDR2 SVGAGI. CDR3 amino acids: CASSSTSGRPLYEQYF. CDR3 coding DNA: TGTGCCAGCAGCTCAACTAGCGGGAGACCCCTCTACGAGCAGTACTTC.

The chain is built from TRBV29-1 and TRBJ2-7, with 7 bases aligning to TRBD2. Germline CDR1 is SQVTM and CDR2 is ANQGSEA. The CDR3 has 13 residues. V was pared by 1 base and J by 6 bases, with 6 bases of the junction left unmatched. This chain's CDR3 is CSVEGTSWAEQYF. DNA for the CDR3: TGCAGCGTTGAAGGGACTAGTTGGGCCGAGCAGTACTTC.

The rearrangement links TRBV11-1 to TRBJ1-2; D is uncertain. V shed 2 bases and J shed 4 bases, with 11 bases lying between them. Germline values: CDR1 SGHAT, CDR2 FQDESV (reference sequence). This CDR3 has 14 amino acids. CDR3 sequence: CASSLSRGSYGYTF. The CDR3 region has the DNA TGTGCCAGCAGCTTAAGTCGGGGTTCCTATGGCTACACCTTC.

This clonotype was counted ten times or more. CDR3 DNA sequence: TGTGCCAGTAGTATAAAACCTCCGGGACAGGGTACCTATGGCTACACCTTC. Translated, it gives CASSIKPPGQGTYGYTF. J is TRBJ1-2 and V is TRBV19; TRBD1 aligns across 9 bases. Trimming cost V 2 bases and J 4 bases; bases outside gene matches: 11. CDR1 and CDR2 from the germline V gene are LNHDA and SQIVND (reference sequence). The CDR3 extends over 17 amino acids.

This clonotype was found many times. V gene TRBV29-1 combines with J gene TRBJ1-2; 8 nucleotides align to TRBD1. The V gene's germline CDR1 is SQVTM and CDR2 ANQGSEA. The length of the CDR3 is 17 residues. V lost 3 bases, J lost 3 bases, and 15 bases stayed unmatched. The CDR3 DNA is TGCAGCGTTGAGACGGCTGGACAGGGTTGGTCCCACTATGGCTACACCTTC. It specifies CSVETAGQGWSHYGYTF.

This clonotype has at least ten counts. The chain uses TRBV11-2 and TRBJ2-2; a possible D gene is TRBD2 (6 bases). Germline-derived CDR1 and CDR2 are SGHAT and FQNNGV. V lost 0 bases and J 6 bases, leaving 14 bases between the germline ends. The CDR3 covers 16 residues. The CDR3 DNA follows: TGTGCCAGCAGCTTAGACCCGGGGGAAGGGGCCGGGGAGCTGTTTTTT. This gives the protein CASSLDPGEGAGELFF. The full variable domain, with the rest looked up from reference TRBV11-2 and TRBJ2-2, is EAGVAQSPRYKIIEKRQSVAFWCNPISGHATLYWYQQILGQGPKLLIQFQNNGVVDDSQLPKDRFSAERLKGVDSTLKIQPAKLEDSAVYLCASSLDPGEGAGELFFGEGSRLTVL.

The gene calls are TRBV7-2 and TRBJ1-1; D is possibly TRBD1 (5 bases). From germline, CDR1 is SGHTA and CDR2 FQGNSA. V was pared by 4 bases and J by 11 bases, with 29 bases between. This CDR3 spans 17 amino acids. The CDR3 reads CASSSNRGGEGPAGAFF. The DNA for the CDR3 is TGTGCCAGCAGCTCGAATCGCGGGGGGGAGGGCCCGGCCGGGGCTTTCTTT.

The chain recombines TRBV10-3 with TRBJ2-2, with 9 bases fitting TRBD1. With V trimmed by 7 bases and J by 6 bases, 6 bases remained unmatched. Germline values: CDR1 ENHRY, CDR2 SYGVKD. The CDR3 covers 14 residues. This chain's CDR3 is CAITRTGDAGELFF. The CDR3 DNA is TGTGCCATCACCAGGACAGGGGACGCCGGGGAGCTGTTTTTT.

This sequence joins TRBV4-3 and TRBJ1-1; 8 bases are shared with TRBD1. The CDR3 is 17 residues long. Trimming removed 4 bases from V and 3 bases from J; junction bases left unmatched: 13. The germline V gene encodes CDR1 LGHNA and CDR2 YSLEER. As DNA, the CDR3 is TGCGCCAGCAGCCCCGGACAGGGTGGCGGGGGTGACACTGAAGCTTTCTTT. This translates into CASSPGQGGGGDTEAFF.

With respect to this clonotype: A much bigger clone sits one base away, suggesting this may be a read error. The rearrangement joins TRBV5-1 to TRBJ2-7; 15 bases map to TRBD2. Germline V lookup: CDR1 SGHRS, CDR2 YFSETQ. The CDR3 contains 20 residues. Here the CDR3 reads CAGSLGAGGGLAGGPDEQYF. The CDR3 coding sequence is TGCGCCGGCAGCTTGGGGGCCGGAGGCGGACTAGCGGGAGGGCCGGACGAGCAGTACTTC.